This T cell receptor beta chain derives from a study of blood T cell repertoires in COVID-19. Produced via immunoSEQ multiplex PCR; TCRdb's table is partial and in-frame only. The top ten hold 1% of the sample, which has a few hundred thousand clones, roughly 87% seen once. V dropped 6 bases and J dropped 8; count of bases not matched to a gene: 5. CDR3 size: 12 residues. Per germline, CDR1 SNHLY and CDR2 FYNNEI. The sequenced material came from peripheral blood. The origin of this receptor is a man between 45 and 60 years old with active or convalescent COVID-19. The V call is TRBV2, the J call TRBJ1-2; 8 positions match TRBD1. The chain's CDR3 is CASREDRAGYTF. CDR3 bases: TGTGCCAGCAGGGAGGACAGGGCCGGCTACACCTTC.